This is a list of T cell receptor beta chains from one sample in a study of blood T cell repertoires in COVID-19. Method: immunoSEQ multiplex PCR; TCRdb's copy keeps in-frame clones and lacks some. The table shows 250,000 to 300,000 clones, with roughly 89% occurring only once. Sample: PBMCs or T cells enriched from blood (not recorded which). The receptors derive from a woman aged 40 to 55 who had recovered from COVID-19. The CDR3 runs from the conserved cysteine through the conserved F or W. D genes are given only for firm matches.

D gene	V gene	J gene	CDR3 protein
TRBD1	TRBV12-5	TRBJ1-2	CASAGPGQGYYGYTF
TRBD2	TRBV11-2	TRBJ2-7	CASSLGSPIGGTYEQYF
TRBD1	TRBV13	TRBJ1-2	CASSSRTGLYGYTF
-	TRBV15	TRBJ1-1	CATSRRRGTEAFF
-	TRBV4-1	TRBJ2-1	CASSQDRVYNEQFF
TRBD1	TRBV4-2	TRBJ2-5	CASSQGQGEETQYF
TRBD1	TRBV9	TRBJ1-1	CASSETGVEDTEAFF
TRBD1	TRBV2	TRBJ2-1	CASGRQGADNEQFF
-	TRBV18	TRBJ1-2	CASSPGLGYGYTF
-	TRBV5-1	TRBJ1-1	CASSSSPKTTPEAFF
-	TRBV7-2	TRBJ2-1	CASSLGLVGNEQFF
-	TRBV7-2	TRBJ1-2	CASSLVRVQGNYGYTF
TRBD1	TRBV2	TRBJ1-3	CASSAGGQYSGNTIYF
-	TRBV10-3	TRBJ1-1	CAISGGTEAFF
TRBD1	TRBV27	TRBJ1-2	CASSSKTGGGYGYTF
-	TRBV15	TRBJ1-2	CATSRGGLGDYGYTF
-	TRBV4-3	TRBJ2-6	CASSQDSRNGLNVLTF
TRBD1	TRBV7-9	TRBJ2-1	CASSRRQGAHNEQFF
-	TRBV2	TRBJ2-1	CASSPNNEQFF
-	TRBV24-1	TRBJ2-3	CATSEGATDTQYF
TRBD1	TRBV6-5	TRBJ2-7	CASKVLGQYEQYF
-	TRBV3-1/TRBV3-2	TRBJ2-5	CASSVSETQYF
-	TRBV4-2	TRBJ2-2	CASSFQSGTNTGELFF
-	TRBV5-1	TRBJ1-6	CASSLRDTDSPLHF
TRBD1	TRBV7-2	TRBJ2-1	CASSLLGGTGVDEQFF
-	TRBV27	TRBJ1-4	CASSLGAGFNEKLFF
TRBD1	TRBV14	TRBJ1-6	CASSSQTGGGNSPLHF
TRBD1	TRBV4-2	TRBJ1-2	CASSQEGTAIYYGYTF
TRBD2	TRBV10-3	TRBJ2-1	CAISPLLAGANEQFF
-	TRBV7-2	TRBJ2-1	CASRKGVAYNEQFF
-	TRBV6-4	TRBJ2-4	CASSDSGNAKNIQYF
-	TRBV30	TRBJ1-1	CAWSPTGGEAFF
-	TRBV7-6	TRBJ2-1	CASSLGRGGEQFF
TRBD1	TRBV7-9	TRBJ1-3	CASSPFDFRGDGNTIYF
-	TRBV11-3	TRBJ2-1	CASSITRLGRQFF
TRBD1	TRBV2	TRBJ1-5	CASRTGQVSNQPQHF
-	TRBV27	TRBJ1-5	CASSSRQSNQPQHF
TRBD1	TRBV13	TRBJ1-2	CASSLDRGAYGYTF
TRBD1	TRBV30	TRBJ2-7	CAWSQGGQANF
-	TRBV28	TRBJ2-4	CASSGILGGIQYF
TRBD1	TRBV29-1	TRBJ1-1	CSVRQQGLNTEAFF
TRBD2	TRBV11-1	TRBJ2-1	CASGRGLNEQFF
-	TRBV11-2	TRBJ1-2	CASSLGRFNYGYTF
TRBD2	TRBV7-2	TRBJ2-7	CASSLDRTRLYF
TRBD1	TRBV5-4	TRBJ2-1	CASSGGQGSSYNEQFF
TRBD1	TRBV19	TRBJ1-6	CASTRDRASSPLHF
TRBD1	TRBV9	TRBJ1-1	CASSVTGGNTEAFF
TRBD1	TRBV25-1	TRBJ1-2	CASGDRGSNYGYTF
TRBD1	TRBV5-1	TRBJ1-6	CASSSTQGEKAISPLHF
TRBD1	TRBV27	TRBJ1-3	CASSLGTGYGNTIYF
-	TRBV12-3/TRBV12-4	TRBJ2-3	CASSLPGTDTQYF